The 10 T cell receptor beta chains reported below all come from one sample, sequenced in a study of T cell repertoires in cytomegalovirus infection. What these receptors recognize is not known. A single record per CDR3 protein comes from TCRdb applying MiXCR to the reads. The sample carries roughly 800,000 distinct CDR3 sequences, about 27% recorded once. Material: cultured CD8+ T cells from PBMCs, obtained from culture after CMV antigen stimulation. These receptors all stem from a human donor in good health (CMV status not recorded). Some clones in this sample may be carry-over from other donors' samples.

This clonotype was seen a few times. This chain links TRBV4-1 with TRBJ1-5; D is ambiguous. Germline CDR1 MGHRA, CDR2 YSYEKL. V lost 1 base, J lost 0 bases, and 7 bases lay in between. This CDR3 has 15 residues. Written as DNA, the CDR3 is TGCGCCAGCAGCCAAGGACACCATAGCAATCAGCCCCAGCATTTT. Protein: CASSQGHHSNQPQHF.

The J gene is TRBJ2-3, the V gene TRBV6-5; D gene uncertain. V was pared by 3 bases and J by 10 bases, with 8 bases between. This CDR3 has 11 residues. Germline lookup yields CDR1 MNHEY and CDR2 SVGAGI. The CDR3 region is CASSYGWAQYF. In DNA, the CDR3 is TGTGCCAGCAGTTATGGATGGGCGCAGTATTTT.

This rearrangement joins TRBV7-9 to TRBJ2-7, with D unclear. V lost 1 base, J lost 7 bases, and 8 bases lay in between. The CDR3 runs 12 residues. Germline V gene lookup returns CDR1 SEHNR and CDR2 FQNEAQ (reference sequence). The CDR3 nucleotides read TGTGCCAGCAGCTTAGGTAATCTGGAGCAGTACTTC. It encodes CASSLGNLEQYF.

This rearrangement joins TRBV5-1 to TRBJ2-5; TRBD2 aligns across 11 bases. This CDR3 region has 19 residues. CDR1 SGHRS and CDR2 YFSETQ come from the germline V gene. J was trimmed by 5 bases and V by 0 bases; bases with no gene match: 15. DNA for the CDR3: TGCGCCAGCAGCTTGGGTCCGGCTAGCGGGGGGCACCGACGGGAGACCCAGTACTTC. Its protein product is CASSLGPASGGHRRETQYF. The full variable domain, its missing parts supplied by reference TRBV5-1 and TRBJ2-5, is KAGVTQTPRYLIKTRGQQVTLSCSPISGHRSVSWYQQTPGQGLQFLFEYFSETQRNKGNFPGRFSGRQFSNSRSEMNVSTLELGDSALYLCASSLGPASGGHRRETQYFGPGTRLLVL.

This clonotype showed up many times. The chain links TRBV7-8 to TRBJ2-5; 8 nucleotides line up with TRBD1. The CDR3 has 15 amino acids. The germline V gene has CDR1 SGHVS and CDR2 FQNEAQ. Trimming took 1 base from V and 5 from J; bases not matched to a gene: 6. The CDR3 sequence: CASSLVTGVDETQYF. DNA of the CDR3: TGTGCCAGCAGCTTAGTGACAGGGGTGGACGAGACCCAGTACTTC.

There are a few counts of this clonotype. The V gene is TRBV6-5, the J gene TRBJ2-3, with D possibly TRBD1 on 5 matching bases. Trimming removed 0 bases from V and 4 bases from J, with 14 bases in between. This CDR3 contains 16 residues. The germline CDR1 and CDR2 sequences are MNHEY and SVGAGI. DNA for the CDR3: TGTGCCAGCAGTTACTCGGGGCCATGGCGCCCAGATACGCAGTATTTT. It specifies CASSYSGPWRPDTQYF.

J is TRBJ1-5 and V is TRBV24-1; 7 bases agree with TRBD1. The CDR3 has 17 amino acids. Germline loops: CDR1 KGHDR, CDR2 SFDVKD. V gave up 5 bases and J gave up 1 base; unmatched junction bases: 10. The chain's CDR3 is CATSGPTGTASNQPQHF. The CDR3 nucleotides read TGTGCCACCAGTGGCCCCACCGGGACAGCCAGCAATCAGCCCCAGCATTTT.

The rearrangement uses TRBV6-5 and TRBJ1-2; D gene unclear. Germline-derived CDR1 and CDR2 are MNHEY and SVGAGI. The CDR3 runs 13 residues. V dropped 0 bases and J dropped 4 bases, with 6 bases sitting between them. In nucleotides, the CDR3 is TGTGCCAGCAGTTACTCCTGGAGCTATGGCTACACCTTC. It yields the protein CASSYSWSYGYTF.

This rearrangement joins TRBV12-3 or TRBV12-4 to TRBJ2-2; D not certain. Trimming stripped 10 bases from V and 7 bases from J, with 16 bases between. This CDR3 comprises 13 residues. CDR3: CATDGRVGGELFF. The CDR3 DNA is TGTGCCACCGACGGACGAGTGGGCGGGGAGCTGTTTTTT.

This clonotype was observed many times. The chain joins TRBV5-6 to TRBJ2-2; D not certain. Germline loops: CDR1 SGHDT, CDR2 YYEEEE. This CDR3 region has 14 residues. The V and J ends lost 0 bases and 6 bases respectively, with 9 bases between them. CDR3 amino acids: CASSLDGIAGELFF. DNA for the CDR3: TGTGCCAGCAGCTTGGACGGCATCGCCGGGGAGCTGTTTTTT.